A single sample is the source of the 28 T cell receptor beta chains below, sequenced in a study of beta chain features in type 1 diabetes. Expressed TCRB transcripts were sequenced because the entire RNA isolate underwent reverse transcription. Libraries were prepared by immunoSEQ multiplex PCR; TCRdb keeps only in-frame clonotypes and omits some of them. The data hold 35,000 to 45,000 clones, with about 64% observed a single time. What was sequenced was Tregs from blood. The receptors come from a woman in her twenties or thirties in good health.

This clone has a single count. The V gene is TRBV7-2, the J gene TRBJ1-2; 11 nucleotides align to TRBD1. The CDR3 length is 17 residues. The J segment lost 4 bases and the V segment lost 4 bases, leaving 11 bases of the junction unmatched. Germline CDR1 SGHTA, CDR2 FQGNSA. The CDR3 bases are TGTGCCAGCAGCTCCACGGTTGGACAGGGGGCTCCCTATGGCTACACCTTC. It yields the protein CASSSTVGQGAPYGYTF.

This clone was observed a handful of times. CDR3 residues: CSVVPWTGFTDTQYF. The CDR3, as DNA: TGCAGCGTTGTCCCATGGACAGGGTTCACAGATACGCAGTATTTT. The J gene is TRBJ2-3, the V gene TRBV29-1, with TRBD1 identical over 8 bases. Germline V gives CDR1 SQVTM, CDR2 ANQGSEA. With 4 bases clipped from V and 2 bases from J, the junction kept 8 bases outside the gene matches. The CDR3 contains 15 residues.

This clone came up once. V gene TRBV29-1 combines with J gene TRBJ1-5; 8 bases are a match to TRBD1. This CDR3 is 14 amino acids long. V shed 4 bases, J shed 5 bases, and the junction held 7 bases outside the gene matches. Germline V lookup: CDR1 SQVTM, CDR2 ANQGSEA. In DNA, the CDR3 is TGCAGCGTTGGGACAGGGCTTAGGGATCAGCCCCAGCATTTT. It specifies CSVGTGLRDQPQHF.

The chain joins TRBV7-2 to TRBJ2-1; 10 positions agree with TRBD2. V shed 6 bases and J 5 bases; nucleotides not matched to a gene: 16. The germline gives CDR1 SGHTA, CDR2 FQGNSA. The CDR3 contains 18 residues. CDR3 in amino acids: CASRPRGSGRAGDNEQFF. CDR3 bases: TGTGCCAGCAGACCCCGGGGCAGCGGGAGGGCCGGGGACAATGAGCAGTTCTTC.

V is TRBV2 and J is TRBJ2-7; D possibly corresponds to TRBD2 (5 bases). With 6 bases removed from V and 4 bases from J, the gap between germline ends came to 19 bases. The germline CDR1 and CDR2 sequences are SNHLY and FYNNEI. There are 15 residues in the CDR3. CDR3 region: CASRETTGNYYEQYF. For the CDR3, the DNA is TGTGCCAGCAGGGAAACGACGGGAAACTATTACGAGCAGTACTTC.

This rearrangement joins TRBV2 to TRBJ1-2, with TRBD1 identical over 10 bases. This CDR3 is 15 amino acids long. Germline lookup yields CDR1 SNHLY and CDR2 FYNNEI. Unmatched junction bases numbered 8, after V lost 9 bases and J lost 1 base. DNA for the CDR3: TGTGCCAGGAAAGGACAGGGGGTTATTAACTATGGCTACACCTTC. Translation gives CARKGQGVINYGYTF.

The CDR3: CASSTGLEPYEQYF. In DNA form, the CDR3 reads TGCGCCAGCAGCACGGGACTAGAGCCCTACGAGCAGTACTTC. The chain combines TRBV5-1 with TRBJ2-7; 8 bases map to TRBD2. The CDR3 runs 14 residues. Germline V CDR1 and CDR2: SGHRS, YFSETQ. Unmatched junction bases numbered 5, after V lost 4 bases and J lost 2 bases.

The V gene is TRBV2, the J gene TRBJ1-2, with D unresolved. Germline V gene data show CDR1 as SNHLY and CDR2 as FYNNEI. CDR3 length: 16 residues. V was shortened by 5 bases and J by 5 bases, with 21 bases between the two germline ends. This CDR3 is CASSNPGRRIEYGYTF. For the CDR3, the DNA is TGTGCCAGCAGTAACCCCGGACGGAGGATAGAGTATGGCTACACCTTC.

The chain's CDR3 is CASSISSGVQDTQYF. As DNA, the CDR3 is TGTGCCAGCAGCATTAGTAGCGGGGTTCAGGATACGCAGTATTTT. The rearrangement joins TRBV7-8 to TRBJ2-3, with TRBD2 matching over 8 bases. The CDR3 consists of 15 residues. V shed 5 bases, J shed 6 bases, and the junction held 10 bases outside the gene matches. CDR1 is SGHVS and CDR2 is FQNEAQ in the germline V gene.

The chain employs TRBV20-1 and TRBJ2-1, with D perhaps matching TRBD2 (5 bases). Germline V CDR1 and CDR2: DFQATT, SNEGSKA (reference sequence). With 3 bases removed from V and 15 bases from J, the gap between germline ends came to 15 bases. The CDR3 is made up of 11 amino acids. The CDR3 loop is CSASQLVVTFF. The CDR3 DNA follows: TGCAGTGCTAGCCAACTAGTTGTGACGTTCTTC.

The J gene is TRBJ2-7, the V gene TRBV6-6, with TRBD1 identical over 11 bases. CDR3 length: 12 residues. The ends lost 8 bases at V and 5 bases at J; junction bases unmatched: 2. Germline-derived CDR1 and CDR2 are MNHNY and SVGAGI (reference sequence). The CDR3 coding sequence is TGTGCCAGCCGGACAGGGGGCAACGAGCAGTACTTC. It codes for CASRTGGNEQYF.

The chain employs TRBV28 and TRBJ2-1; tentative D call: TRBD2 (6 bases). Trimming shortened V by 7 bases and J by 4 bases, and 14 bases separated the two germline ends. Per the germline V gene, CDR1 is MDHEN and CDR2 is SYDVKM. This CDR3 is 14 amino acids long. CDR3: CASKERAWYNEQFF. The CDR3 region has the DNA TGTGCCAGCAAGGAGCGGGCTTGGTACAATGAGCAGTTCTTC.

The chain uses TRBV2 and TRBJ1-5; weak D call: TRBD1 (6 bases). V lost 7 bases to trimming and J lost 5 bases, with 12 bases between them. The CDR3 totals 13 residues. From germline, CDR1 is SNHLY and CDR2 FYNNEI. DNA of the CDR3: TGTGCCAGCAAGGGGGACGGTGATCAGCCCCAGCATTTT. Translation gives CASKGDGDQPQHF.

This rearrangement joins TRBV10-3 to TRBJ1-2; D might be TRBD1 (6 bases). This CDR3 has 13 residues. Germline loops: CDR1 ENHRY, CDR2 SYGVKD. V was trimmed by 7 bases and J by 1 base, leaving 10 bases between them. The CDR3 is CAINGQNNYGYTF. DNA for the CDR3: TGTGCCATCAACGGACAGAATAACTATGGCTACACCTTC.

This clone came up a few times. This CDR3 is CATSRASGELAKNIQYF. The CDR3 nucleotides read TGTGCCACCAGCAGAGCGTCCGGGGAACTAGCCAAAAACATTCAGTACTTC. J is TRBJ2-4 and V is TRBV15; D may be TRBD2 (5 bases). The V end was cut by 1 base, the J end by 0 bases, with 13 bases between. The CDR3 totals 17 residues. Germline V gives CDR1 LNHNV, CDR2 YYDKDF (reference sequence).

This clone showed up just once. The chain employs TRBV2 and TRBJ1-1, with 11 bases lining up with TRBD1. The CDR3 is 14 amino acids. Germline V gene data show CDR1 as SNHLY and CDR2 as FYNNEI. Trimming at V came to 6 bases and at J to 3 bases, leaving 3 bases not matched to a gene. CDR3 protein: CASSGQGAHTEAFF. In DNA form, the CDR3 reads TGTGCCAGCAGCGGACAGGGGGCCCACACTGAAGCTTTCTTT.

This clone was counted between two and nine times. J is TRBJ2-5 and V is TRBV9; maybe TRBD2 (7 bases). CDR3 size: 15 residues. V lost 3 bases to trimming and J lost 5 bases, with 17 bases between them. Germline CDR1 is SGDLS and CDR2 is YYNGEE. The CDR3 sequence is CASSGTRGLGETQYF. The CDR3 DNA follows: TGTGCCAGCAGCGGCACGCGGGGGCTGGGGGAGACCCAGTACTTC.

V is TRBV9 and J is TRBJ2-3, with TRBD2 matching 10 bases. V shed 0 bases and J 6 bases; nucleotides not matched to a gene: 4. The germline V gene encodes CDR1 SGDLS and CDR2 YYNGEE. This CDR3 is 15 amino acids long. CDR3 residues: CASSVGLAGEDTQYF. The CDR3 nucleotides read TGTGCCAGCAGCGTAGGCCTAGCGGGAGAGGATACGCAGTATTTT.

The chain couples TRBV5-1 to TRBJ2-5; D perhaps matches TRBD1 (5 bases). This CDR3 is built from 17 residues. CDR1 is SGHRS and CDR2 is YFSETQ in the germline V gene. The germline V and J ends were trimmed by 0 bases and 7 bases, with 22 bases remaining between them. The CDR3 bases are TGCGCCAGCAGCTTGGCTAAGTCGCAGACAGCCGGGCGGACCCAGTACTTC. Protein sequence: CASSLAKSQTAGRTQYF.

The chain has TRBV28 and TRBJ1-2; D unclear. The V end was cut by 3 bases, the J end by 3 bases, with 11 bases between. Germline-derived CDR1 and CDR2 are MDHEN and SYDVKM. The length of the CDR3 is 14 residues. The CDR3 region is CASSLLGVDYGYTF. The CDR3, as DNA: TGTGCCAGCAGTTTGTTGGGCGTCGACTATGGCTACACCTTC.

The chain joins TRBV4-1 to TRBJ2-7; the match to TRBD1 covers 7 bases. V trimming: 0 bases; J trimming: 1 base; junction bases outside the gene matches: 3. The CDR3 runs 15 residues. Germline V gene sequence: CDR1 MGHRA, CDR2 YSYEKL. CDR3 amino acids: CASSQDSRGSYEQYF. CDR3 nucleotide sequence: TGCGCCAGCAGCCAAGATAGCAGGGGGTCCTACGAGCAGTACTTC.

CDR3: CASSLRLRAETQYF. Written as DNA, the CDR3 is TGTGCCAGCAGCTTAAGGTTACGAGCAGAGACCCAGTACTTC. The chain combines TRBV7-3 with TRBJ2-5; D is uncertain. The CDR3 has 14 amino acids. The germline V gene encodes CDR1 SGHTA and CDR2 FQGTGA. With 1 base removed from V and 4 bases from J, the gap between germline ends came to 10 bases.

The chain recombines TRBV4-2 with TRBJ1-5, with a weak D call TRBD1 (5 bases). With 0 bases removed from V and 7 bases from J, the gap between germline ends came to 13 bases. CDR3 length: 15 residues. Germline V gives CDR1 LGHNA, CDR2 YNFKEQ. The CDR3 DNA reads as TGTGCCAGCAGCCAAGACAGGGAAATGGGACAGCCCCAGCATTTT. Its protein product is CASSQDREMGQPQHF.

CDR3 region: CASSGTGYLVYF. DNA of the CDR3: TGTGCCAGCAGTGGTACGGGGTACTTGGTGTACTTC. This chain joins TRBV25-1 and TRBJ2-7; D is perhaps TRBD2 (5 bases). CDR3 length: 12 residues. The V end lost 4 bases, the J end lost 12 bases, and 16 bases lay between the germline ends. The germline CDR1 and CDR2 sequences are MGHDK and SYGVNS.

The chain's CDR3 is CASSHRDFNYYGYTF. The CDR3 DNA reads as TGTGCCAGTAGCCACCGGGACTTCAATTACTATGGCTACACCTTC. The chain is built from TRBV19 and TRBJ1-2, with a weak D call TRBD1 (5 bases). Germline V gene data show CDR1 as LNHDA and CDR2 as SQIVND (reference sequence). The CDR3 covers 15 residues. V was trimmed by 6 bases and J by 3 bases, leaving 17 bases between them.

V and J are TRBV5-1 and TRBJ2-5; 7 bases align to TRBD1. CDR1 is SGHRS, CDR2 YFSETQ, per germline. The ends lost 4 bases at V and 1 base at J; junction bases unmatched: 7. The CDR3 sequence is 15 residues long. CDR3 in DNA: TGCGCCAGCAGCGGCCACGGGACAGCCCAAGAGACCCAGTACTTC. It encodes CASSGHGTAQETQYF.

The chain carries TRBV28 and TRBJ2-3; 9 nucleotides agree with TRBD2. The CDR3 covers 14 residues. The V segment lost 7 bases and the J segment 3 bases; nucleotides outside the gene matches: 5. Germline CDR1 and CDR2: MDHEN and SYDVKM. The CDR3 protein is CASTLTSGTDTQYF. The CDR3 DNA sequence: TGTGCCAGCACCCTGACTAGCGGAACAGATACGCAGTATTTT.

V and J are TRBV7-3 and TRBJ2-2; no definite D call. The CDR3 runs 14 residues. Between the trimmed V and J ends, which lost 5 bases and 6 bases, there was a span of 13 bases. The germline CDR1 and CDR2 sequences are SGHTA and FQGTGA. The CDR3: CASSPQTGAGELFF. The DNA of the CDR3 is TGTGCCAGCAGCCCTCAGACGGGTGCCGGGGAGCTGTTTTTT.